What follows are 21 T cell receptor beta chains derived from one specimen sequenced in a study of shared clonotypes between healthy human individuals. The table came from immunoSEQ multiplex PCR; TCRdb's copy has only in-frame clones and leaves some out. The data hold a few million clones, with over 85% observed a single time. The source material was naive CD4+ T cells from PBMCs. Regarding subset: CD45RA+ positively selected. Every receptor here comes from a man aged 18 to 35 in good health. Some clones in this sample may be carry-over from other donors' samples.

V and J are TRBV18 and TRBJ2-3; D perhaps matches TRBD2 (5 bases). V dropped 2 bases and J dropped 1 base, with 10 bases sitting between them. This CDR3 region has 15 residues. Germline V CDR1 and CDR2: KGHSH, LQKENI. DNA for the CDR3: TGTGCCAGCTCACCATCCAGCGGAGGCACAGATACGCAGTATTTT. It translates to CASSPSSGGTDTQYF.

DNA of the CDR3: TGTGCCAGCAAAATTGCGCTCTCCTACAATGAGCAGTTCTTC. Protein: CASKIALSYNEQFF. The rearrangement links TRBV6-1 to TRBJ2-1; no definite D call. Trimming took 7 bases from V and 0 from J, leaving 10 bases between them. The germline CDR1 and CDR2 sequences are MNHNS and SASEGT. CDR3 length equals 14 residues.

This chain links TRBV7-2 with TRBJ1-1; D gene ambiguous. This CDR3 has 14 residues. Trimming left V 3 bases short and J 7 bases short, with 15 bases between. Per the germline V gene, CDR1 is SGHTA and CDR2 is FQGNSA. The CDR3 sequence: CASSFATGPLEAFF. The CDR3 coding sequence is TGTGCCAGCAGCTTTGCCACCGGGCCCCTTGAAGCTTTCTTT.

The gene calls are TRBV18 and TRBJ2-5; possibly TRBD1 for D (6 bases). CDR1 KGHSH and CDR2 LQKENI come from the germline V gene. The CDR3 is made up of 15 amino acids. Deletions cut 3 bases from V and 5 bases from J, with 16 bases between. CDR3 DNA: TGTGCCAGCTCACCGACGACAGGTTCCCCCGAGACCCAGTACTTC. Its protein product is CASSPTTGSPETQYF.

The J gene is TRBJ2-1, the V gene TRBV2; 9 bases are a match to TRBD2. CDR3 size: 15 residues. CDR1 is SNHLY and CDR2 is FYNNEI in the germline V gene. The V and J ends lost 6 bases and 3 bases, in that order; junction bases with no gene match: 6. The CDR3 protein is CASRPTSGHYNEQFF. The CDR3 coding sequence is TGTGCCAGCAGGCCAACTAGCGGGCACTACAATGAGCAGTTCTTC. The full variable domain, rest sourced from reference TRBV2 and TRBJ2-1, is EPEVTQTPSHQVTQMGQEVILRCVPISNHLYFYWYRQILGQKVEFLVSFYNNEISEKSEIFDDQFSVERPDGSNFTLKIRSTKLEDSAMYFCASRPTSGHYNEQFFGPGTRLTVL.

V usage is TRBV5-4 and J usage is TRBJ2-7; 11 bases line up with TRBD1. The V segment lost 4 bases and the J segment 5 bases; nucleotides outside the gene matches: 8. The CDR3 contains 15 residues. The germline V gene has CDR1 SGHNT and CDR2 YYREEE (reference sequence). In DNA, the CDR3 is TGTGCCAGCAGCCCCCCGGACAGGGGGCCCCACGAGCAGTACTTC. Translation: CASSPPDRGPHEQYF.

Here the CDR3 reads CASEGQGTSNEQFF. For the CDR3, the DNA is TGTGCCAGCGAGGGGCAGGGGACTAGCAATGAGCAGTTCTTC. The gene calls are TRBV5-6 and TRBJ2-1, with 8 bases aligning to TRBD2. This CDR3 spans 14 amino acids. The ends lost 7 bases at V and 6 bases at J; junction bases unmatched: 9. Germline values: CDR1 SGHDT, CDR2 YYEEEE.

The chain links TRBV30 to TRBJ2-6, with 9 bases lining up with TRBD1. Germline trimming cut 4 bases from V and 2 bases from J; bases unmatched to any gene: 3. This CDR3 is 15 amino acids long. Looked up from germline, CDR1 is GTSNPN and CDR2 is SVGIG (reference sequence). CDR3 nucleotides: TGTGCCTGGAATACAGGGGGCCCTGGGGCCAACGTCCTGACTTTC. It encodes CAWNTGGPGANVLTF. Together with reference TRBV30 and TRBJ2-6, the CDR3 gives the full variable domain: SQTIHQWPATLVQPVGSPLSLECTVEGTSNPNLYWYRQAAGRGLQLLFYSVGIGQISSEVPQNLSASRPQDRQFILSSKKLLLSDSGFYLCAWNTGGPGANVLTFGAGSRLTVL.

As concerns this clone: Other DNA sequences in this specimen translate into the identical CDR3. The chain couples TRBV7-2 to TRBJ2-7, with 13 bases identical to TRBD2. V lost 5 bases to trimming and J lost 1 base; unmatched junction nucleotides: 2. Germline V CDR1 and CDR2: SGHTA, FQGNSA. This CDR3 has 15 residues. The CDR3 spells CASSPLAGGSYEQYF. The CDR3 nucleotides are TGTGCCAGCAGCCCACTAGCGGGAGGGTCCTACGAGCAGTACTTC.

The chain joins TRBV27 to TRBJ1-2, with 7 bases that match TRBD1. Trimming at V came to 4 bases and at J to 5 bases, leaving 7 bases not matched to a gene. Looked up from germline, CDR1 is MNHEY and CDR2 is SMNVEV (reference sequence). The length of the CDR3 is 14 residues. CDR3 loop: CASSSRDSSYGYTF. The DNA for the CDR3 is TGTGCCAGCAGTTCCCGGGACAGCTCTTATGGCTACACCTTC.

V is TRBV6-1 and J is TRBJ2-7; 7 bases fit TRBD2. The trim removed 0 bases at V and 3 bases at J, leaving 8 bases unmatched. The germline V gene encodes CDR1 MNHNS and CDR2 SASEGT. The CDR3 consists of 16 residues. CDR3 sequence: CASSEAPREAGYEQYF. The CDR3 coding sequence is TGTGCCAGCAGTGAAGCCCCCCGGGAGGCTGGCTACGAGCAGTACTTC.

This sequence joins TRBV18 and TRBJ2-1; TRBD2 aligns across 16 bases. V lost 3 bases, J lost 13 bases, and 6 bases stayed unmatched. The CDR3 extends over 15 amino acids. Germline V gives CDR1 KGHSH, CDR2 LQKENI. CDR3 sequence: CASSPPGLAGGLQFF. DNA of the CDR3: TGTGCCAGCTCACCTCCGGGACTAGCGGGAGGGTTACAGTTCTTC.

As to this clone: Other DNA sequences of this sample code for an identical CDR3. The chain combines TRBV5-4 with TRBJ1-4, with D possibly being TRBD1 (5 bases). In germline, CDR1 is SGHNT, CDR2 YYREEE (reference sequence). V was shortened by 2 bases and J by 1 base, with 6 bases between the two germline ends. This CDR3 has 14 residues. CDR3 nucleotides: TGTGCCAGCAGCTTCGGGGGAACTAATGAAAAACTGTTTTTT. This translates into CASSFGGTNEKLFF.

With respect to this clone: The same CDR3 arises from other DNA sequences in this sample as well. This CDR3 is CASSRLGEKLFF. In DNA form, the CDR3 reads TGTGCCAGCAGCCGACTGGGGGAAAAACTGTTTTTT. The J gene is TRBJ1-4, the V gene TRBV5-4; no firm D call. CDR3 length: 12 amino acids. Trimming removed 4 bases from V and 8 bases from J, with 9 bases in between. CDR1 and CDR2 (germline): SGHNT, YYREEE (reference sequence). Drawing the rest from reference TRBV5-4 and TRBJ1-4, the complete variable domain is ETGVTQSPTHLIKTRGQQVTLRCSSQSGHNTVSWYQQALGQGPQFIFQYYREEENGRGNFPPRFSGLQFPNYSSELNVNALELDDSALYLCASSRLGEKLFFGSGTQLSVL.

The V and J genes are TRBV5-4 and TRBJ2-5; TRBD2 matches at 7 bases. The CDR3 runs 16 residues. Germline V gives CDR1 SGHNT, CDR2 YYREEE (reference sequence). V was clipped by 1 base and J by 5 bases; unmatched bases: 11. The CDR3 nucleotides are TGTGCCAGCAGCTTGAGATTGGCGGGAGCGTCGGAGACCCAGTACTTC. Protein: CASSLRLAGASETQYF.

V gene TRBV5-6 combines with J gene TRBJ1-4; TRBD1 matches at 11 bases. CDR1 and CDR2 from the germline V gene are SGHDT and YYEEEE. This CDR3 has 16 residues. The J segment lost 4 bases and the V segment lost 0 bases, leaving 2 bases of the junction unmatched. The CDR3 here is CASSLADRGHNEKLFF. CDR3 DNA: TGTGCCAGCAGCTTGGCGGACAGGGGGCATAATGAAAAACTGTTTTTT.

The V call is TRBV7-6, the J call TRBJ2-5; D gene ambiguous. V lost 4 bases to trimming and J lost 4 bases, with 7 bases between them. Germline assignment: CDR1 SGHVS and CDR2 FNYEAQ. The CDR3 has 12 amino acids. The CDR3 DNA sequence: TGTGCCAGCAGCTCTAGGGTAGAGACCCAGTACTTC. Residues: CASSSRVETQYF.

The chain couples TRBV6-5 to TRBJ1-1, with D tentatively TRBD1 (5 bases). The CDR3 is 15 amino acids. The germline gives CDR1 MNHEY, CDR2 SVGAGI. V was pared by 6 bases and J by 1 base, with 15 bases between. This CDR3 is CASRPQAGGNTEAFF. In nucleotides, the CDR3 is TGTGCCAGCAGGCCCCAGGCTGGGGGGAACACTGAAGCTTTCTTT.

The chain recombines TRBV29-1 with TRBJ1-1, with a tentative D call TRBD1 (6 bases). Trimming took off 6 bases at V and 8 bases at J, with 13 bases between the two ends. Germline CDR1 SQVTM, CDR2 ANQGSEA. The CDR3 has 11 amino acids. The CDR3 DNA sequence: TGCAGCGTCCACAGGGTCTTCGAAGCTTTCTTT. Its translation: CSVHRVFEAFF.

Here the CDR3 reads CASSLDGAEEQFF. The CDR3 bases are TGTGCCAGCAGCTTAGACGGGGCGGAAGAGCAGTTCTTC. J is TRBJ2-1 and V is TRBV7-3; D tentatively reads TRBD1 or TRBD2 (5 bases each). V gave up 2 bases and J gave up 10 bases, with 12 bases separating them. CDR1 and CDR2 (germline): SGHTA, FQGTGA. CDR3 length equals 13 residues.

The gene calls are TRBV7-8 and TRBJ2-5, with a weak D call TRBD1 (6 bases). The J call is doubtful: the DNA matches TRBJ2-7 better. Germline V gives CDR1 SGHVS, CDR2 FQNEAQ. CDR3 length equals 15 residues. CDR3 coding DNA: TGTGCCAGCAGCACCATTGGACAGCCATATTACGAGCAGTACTTC. Its translation is CASSTIGQPYYEQYF.